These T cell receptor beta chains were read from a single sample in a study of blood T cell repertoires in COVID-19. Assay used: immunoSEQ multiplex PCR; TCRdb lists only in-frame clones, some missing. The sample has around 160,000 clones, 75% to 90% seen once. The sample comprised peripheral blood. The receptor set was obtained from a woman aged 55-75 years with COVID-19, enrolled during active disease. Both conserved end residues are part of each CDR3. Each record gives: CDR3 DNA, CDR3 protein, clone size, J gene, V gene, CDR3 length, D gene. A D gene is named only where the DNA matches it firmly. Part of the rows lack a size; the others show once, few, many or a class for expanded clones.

TGTGCCACCAGCAGAGATGTATCGCGGACAAGTCCCTTCGGCGAGCAGTACTTC,CATSRDVSRTSPFGEQYF,NA,TRBJ2-7,TRBV15,18,NA
TGTGCCAGCAGCTTAGGTAGCGGGGGGCAGACCCAGTACTTC,CASSLGSGGQTQYF,NA,TRBJ2-5,TRBV7-9,14,TRBD2
TGTGCCAGCAGCTTAGAGGTAGACAGGGAGCACACCTTC,CASSLEVDREHTF,NA,TRBJ1-2,TRBV7-9,13,TRBD1
TGTGCCAGCAGCTTAGGCCCGGGCACAGGGGGCTACACCTTC,CASSLGPGTGGYTF,once,TRBJ1-2,TRBV13,14,NA
TGTGCCAGCAGTGAAGGGACAGTCTACGAGCAGTACTTC,CASSEGTVYEQYF,NA,TRBJ2-7,TRBV6-1,13,NA
TGTGCCAGCAGACAGGGGGCAGGCACAGATACGCAGTATTTT,CASRQGAGTDTQYF,once,TRBJ2-3,TRBV7-3,14,TRBD1
TGTGCCAGCAGCCACCCACCCCGGGGCACTGAAGCTTTCTTT,CASSHPPRGTEAFF,once,TRBJ1-1,TRBV3-1/TRBV3-2,14,NA
TGTGCCAGCAGTTTTAGGGGCGGTAGCTCCTACGAGCAGTACTTC,CASSFRGGSSYEQYF,NA,TRBJ2-7,TRBV27,15,NA
TGTGCCAGCAACTCGGTCTTCACAGATACGCAGTATTTT,CASNSVFTDTQYF,few,TRBJ2-3,TRBV2,13,NA
TGTGCCAGCAGCCAAGATGGGGACAGGGGATACGAGCAGTACTTC,CASSQDGDRGYEQYF,once,TRBJ2-7,TRBV4-2,15,TRBD1
TGTGCCAGCAGCTTGAGACACTCCTACGAGCAGTACTTC,CASSLRHSYEQYF,NA,TRBJ2-7,TRBV7-9,13,NA
TGTGCCACCAGTCCCCGACAGGGTGGGACCCAGTACTTC,CATSPRQGGTQYF,NA,TRBJ2-5,TRBV24-1,13,TRBD1
TGTGCCAGCAGCCAAGCGCCGGACAGGGGTAACACCGGGGAGCTGTTTTTT,CASSQAPDRGNTGELFF,NA,TRBJ2-2,TRBV4-2,17,TRBD1
TGTGCCAGCAGCTTCGGGACAGGGTTTTCTGAAGCTTTCTTT,CASSFGTGFSEAFF,NA,TRBJ1-1,TRBV5-4,14,TRBD1
TGTGCCAGCAGGTTGACAGGGTATTATGGCTACACCTTC,CASRLTGYYGYTF,NA,TRBJ1-2,TRBV27,13,TRBD1
TGTGCCAGCACCGGCAAAGGGGGCGGGCTCTATGGCTACACCTTC,CASTGKGGGLYGYTF,NA,TRBJ1-2,TRBV25-1,15,TRBD1
TGCGCCAGCCTCCATCCTTACTTTTACGAGCAGTACTTC,CASLHPYFYEQYF,few,TRBJ2-7,TRBV10-1,13,NA